This note documents a single T cell receptor beta chain sequence. This entry comes from a study of blood T cell repertoires in COVID-19. Produced via immunoSEQ multiplex PCR; TCRdb's table is partial and in-frame only. The table has 200,000 to 250,000 clones, approximately 90% seen once. V was cut by 4 bases and J by 4 bases, with 7 bases left in between. This CDR3 has 12 residues. The chain carries TRBV12-3 or TRBV12-4 and TRBJ1-1, with D perhaps TRBD1 (6 bases). This receptor was obtained from a woman younger than 35 who had recovered from COVID-19. The sequenced sample was peripheral blood. DNA for the CDR3: TGTGCCAGCAGTTCGGACAGCACTGAAGCTTTCTTT. Translated, it gives CASSSDSTEAFF.